This T cell receptor (beta chain) was documented in a study of T cell repertoires in cytomegalovirus infection. On the study more broadly: Both a matching HLA type and CMV infection were indicated by public TCR beta signatures. General study results and limits: Cumulated frequencies of public TCR beta families served to identify carriers of CMV plus the relevant HLA.

The CDR3 length is 15 residues. Between the trimmed V and J ends, which lost 4 bases and 2 bases, there was a span of 15 bases. The germline V gene encodes CDR1 SGHTA and CDR2 FQGNSA. TCRdb re-derived calls from the reads in MiXCR, one entry per CDR3 protein. The data contain some 680,000 distinct CDR3 sequences, 35% to 45% of them singletons. This clonotype was picked up many times. What it binds is unknown. The receptor comes from a human donor in good health (CMV status not recorded). Some clones in this sample may be carry-over from other donors' samples. Sample: PBMCs. The rearrangement uses TRBV7-2 and TRBJ2-7; a possible D gene is TRBD1 (5 bases). The CDR3 loop is CASSSKPGPPYEQYF. In DNA, the CDR3 is TGTGCCAGCAGCTCTAAACCAGGGCCGCCCTACGAGCAGTACTTC.